The clone carrying this TCR beta chain was recorded many times. Germline loops: CDR1 LGHNA, CDR2 YNFKEQ. Trimming removed 0 bases from V and 2 bases from J, with 11 bases in between. This CDR3 spans 16 amino acids. This entry belongs to a study of T-cell reconstitution after alpha-beta-depleted transplantation in children. Researchers prepared the TCRbeta library using unique molecular identifiers, the study reports. TCRdb re-derived calls from the PCR reads in MiXCR, one entry per CDR3 protein. The sample yields over 70,000 distinct CDR3 sequences, 8% to 9% seen once. This rearrangement joins TRBV4-2 to TRBJ2-1; a possible D gene is TRBD1 (5 bases). The TCR was taken from a human donor who donated a stem cell graft to a child with congenital amegakaryocytic thrombocytopenia. The input for sequencing was PBMCs from the stem cell graft donor, taken from the stem cell graft. The CDR3 coding sequence is TGTGCCAGCAGCCAAGAAGGGGCTGTTACCTACAATGAGCAGTTCTTC. The encoded protein is CASSQEGAVTYNEQFF.